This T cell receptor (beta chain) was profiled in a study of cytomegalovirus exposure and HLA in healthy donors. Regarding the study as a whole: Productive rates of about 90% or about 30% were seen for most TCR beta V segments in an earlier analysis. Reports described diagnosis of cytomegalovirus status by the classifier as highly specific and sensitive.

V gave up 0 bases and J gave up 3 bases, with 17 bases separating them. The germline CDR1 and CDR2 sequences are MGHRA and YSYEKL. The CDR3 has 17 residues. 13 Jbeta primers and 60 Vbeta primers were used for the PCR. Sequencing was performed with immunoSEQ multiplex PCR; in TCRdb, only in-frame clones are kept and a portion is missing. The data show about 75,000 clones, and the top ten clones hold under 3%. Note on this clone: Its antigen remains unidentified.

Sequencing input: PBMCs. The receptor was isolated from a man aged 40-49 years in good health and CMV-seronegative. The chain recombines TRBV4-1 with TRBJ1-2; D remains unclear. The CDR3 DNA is TGCGCCAGCAGCCAAGAATTGCGGCGGGCCAGAGACTATGGCTACACCTTC. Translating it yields CASSQELRRARDYGYTF.